This record concerns one T cell receptor (beta chain) sequence. These data belong to a study of shared clonotypes between healthy human individuals. Repertoires were generated with immunoSEQ multiplex PCR, while TCRdb's copy carries only in-frame clones and drops some. The table has roughly 2.1 million clones, about 93% seen once. It was CD45RO-negative cells, positively selected for CCR7, that made up naive CD8 cells, with terminally differentiated effector memory CD45RA+ cells excluded. The germline CDR1 and CDR2 sequences are SGHTA and FQGNSA. Germline trimming cut 7 bases from V and 0 bases from J; bases unmatched to any gene: 9. CDR3 size: 16 residues.

The sample comprised naive CD8+ T cells from PBMCs. This receptor was identified in a man aged 18 to 29 in good health. Some clones in this sample may be carry-over from other donors' samples. This chain joins TRBV7-2 and TRBJ2-7; TRBD2 matches 10 bases. CDR3 coding DNA: TGTGCCAGCACCCAGGGGCCTAGCGGGAGCTCCTACGAGCAGTACTTC. It is translated as CASTQGPSGSSYEQYF.